This T cell receptor (beta chain) was identified during a study of cytomegalovirus exposure and HLA in healthy donors. A multiplex PCR was run with 60 Vbeta primers and 13 Jbeta primers. Assay used: immunoSEQ multiplex PCR; TCRdb lists only in-frame clones, some missing. The top ten hold 2% to 2.5% of the sample, which has some 140,000 clones, about 70% seen once. This TCR was recovered from a middle-aged woman in good health and CMV-seronegative. Specimen: PBMCs.

Here the CDR3 reads CASSLGTGMNTEAFF. In nucleotides, the CDR3 is TGTGCCAGCAGTTTAGGGACAGGGATGAACACTGAAGCTTTCTTT. V usage is TRBV27 and J usage is TRBJ1-1, with 9 bases lining up with TRBD1. V lost 2 bases, J lost 0 bases, and 1 base stayed unmatched. Germline V gene sequence: CDR1 MNHEY, CDR2 SMNVEV (reference sequence). The CDR3 spans 15 residues.